This is a list of T cell receptor beta chains from one sample in a study of blood T cell repertoires in COVID-19. The protocol was immunoSEQ multiplex PCR, while the TCRdb copy is restricted to in-frame clones and leaves out a portion. The table includes 150,000 to 200,000 clones, 70% to 90% detected once. Sequencing input: PBMCs or T cells enriched from blood (not recorded which). Receptors were obtained from a woman aged 18-29 years who had recovered from COVID-19. Both conserved end residues are part of each CDR3. The order of the fields is clone size, D gene, J gene, V gene, CDR3 protein, CDR3 DNA. The D gene is left open where the match is weak. Some rows have no size entry. The others give once, few or many, or a class for an expanded clone.

size: NA
D: NA
J: TRBJ2-2
V: TRBV21-1
CDR3: CASTLVAGTGELFF
DNA: TGTGCCAGCACCCTCGTAGCGGGAACCGGGGAGCTGTTTTTT

size: NA
D: TRBD1
J: TRBJ1-1
V: TRBV10-3
CDR3: CAISDPTGLAEAFF
DNA: TGTGCCATCAGTGACCCGACAGGGTTAGCTGAAGCTTTCTTT

size: NA
D: NA
J: TRBJ2-1
V: TRBV10-3
CDR3: CAIAEGGLQFF
DNA: TGTGCCATCGCAGAAGGAGGCCTACAGTTCTTC

size: NA
D: NA
J: TRBJ1-5
V: TRBV7-9
CDR3: CASSLGQGDGNQPQHF
DNA: TGTGCCAGCAGCTTAGGGCAGGGTGATGGCAATCAGCCCCAGCATTTT

size: NA
D: NA
J: TRBJ1-5
V: TRBV28
CDR3: CASSLAAVNQPQHF
DNA: TGTGCCAGCAGTTTAGCGGCAGTCAATCAGCCCCAGCATTTT

size: NA
D: TRBD1
J: TRBJ1-2
V: TRBV27
CDR3: CASSIRGQGTRYTF
DNA: TGTGCCAGCAGTATAAGGGGACAGGGTACACGCTACACCTTC

size: NA
D: TRBD1
J: TRBJ2-7
V: TRBV28
CDR3: CASSLWGQGSYEQYF
DNA: TGTGCCAGCAGTTTGTGGGGACAGGGCTCCTACGAGCAGTACTTC

size: NA
D: NA
J: TRBJ1-3
V: TRBV21-1
CDR3: CASRRQGSGNTIYF
DNA: TGTGCCAGCAGGAGACAGGGATCCGGAAACACCATATATTTT

size: NA
D: NA
J: TRBJ2-4
V: TRBV7-9
CDR3: CASSLGGSRVAKNIQYF
DNA: TGTGCCAGCAGCTTAGGAGGGTCGCGGGTAGCCAAAAACATTCAGTACTTC

size: NA
D: NA
J: TRBJ1-5
V: TRBV1
CDR3: CTILARDSNQPQHF
DNA: TGCACCATCCTCGCTCGGGATAGCAATCAGCCCCAGCATTTT

size: NA
D: TRBD2
J: TRBJ2-4
V: TRBV5-1
CDR3: CASSLAFGGRAGDNIQYF
DNA: TGCGCCAGCAGCTTGGCCTTTGGCGGGAGGGCGGGGGATAACATTCAGTACTTC

size: NA
D: TRBD2
J: TRBJ2-5
V: TRBV9
CDR3: CASSVNNGRASETQYF
DNA: TGTGCCAGCAGCGTAAATAACGGGAGGGCCAGTGAGACCCAGTACTTC

size: NA
D: NA
J: TRBJ1-1
V: TRBV5-6
CDR3: CASTKIQGWGTEAFF
DNA: TGTGCCAGCACCAAGATCCAGGGGTGGGGCACTGAAGCTTTCTTT

size: NA
D: NA
J: TRBJ1-2
V: TRBV15
CDR3: CATSEANYGYTF
DNA: TGTGCCACCAGCGAGGCGAACTATGGCTACACCTTC

size: few
D: TRBD1
J: TRBJ1-1
V: TRBV29-1
CDR3: CSVAGGNRYTEAFF
DNA: TGCAGCGTTGCAGGGGGTAACCGGTACACTGAAGCTTTCTTT

size: NA
D: NA
J: TRBJ1-1
V: TRBV7-9
CDR3: CASSLAWDSNTEAFF
DNA: TGTGCCAGCAGCTTAGCTTGGGACTCGAACACTGAAGCTTTCTTT

size: NA
D: NA
J: TRBJ2-1
V: TRBV2
CDR3: CASSPGSEQFF
DNA: TGTGCCAGCAGCCCCGGGTCGGAGCAGTTCTTC

size: NA
D: NA
J: TRBJ1-2
V: TRBV25-1
CDR3: CASSTTGGPYGYTF
DNA: TGTGCCAGCAGTACGACAGGAGGACCATATGGCTACACCTTC

size: NA
D: NA
J: TRBJ1-2
V: TRBV7-9
CDR3: CASSFRGAAGVDGYTF
DNA: TGTGCCAGCAGCTTTAGGGGTGCGGCGGGGGTTGACGGCTACACCTTC

size: NA
D: TRBD2
J: TRBJ2-1
V: TRBV29-1
CDR3: CSALVAGGPPVYNEQFF
DNA: TGCAGCGCATTGGTAGCGGGAGGGCCACCGGTATACAATGAGCAGTTCTTC

size: NA
D: TRBD1
J: TRBJ2-1
V: TRBV5-4
CDR3: CASSRDRGSYNEQFF
DNA: TGTGCCAGCAGTCGGGACAGGGGCTCCTACAATGAGCAGTTCTTC

size: NA
D: NA
J: TRBJ1-1
V: TRBV28
CDR3: CASSFWGRAGLEKYMNTEAFF
DNA: TGTGCCAGCAGTTTTTGGGGGAGGGCGGGACTCGAGAAATATATGAACACTGAAGCTTTCTTT

size: NA
D: NA
J: TRBJ2-1
V: TRBV14
CDR3: CASSPRGQGYNEQFF
DNA: TGTGCCAGCAGCCCAAGGGGTCAGGGCTACAATGAGCAGTTCTTC

size: NA
D: NA
J: TRBJ2-1
V: TRBV5-1
CDR3: CASSLTRGRNNEQFF
DNA: TGCGCCAGCAGCTTAACCAGGGGCCGAAACAATGAGCAGTTCTTC

size: NA
D: NA
J: TRBJ2-7
V: TRBV28
CDR3: CASRSLSGLYEQYF
DNA: TGTGCCAGCAGGAGTTTGAGCGGACTTTACGAGCAGTACTTC